Below, 10 T cell receptor beta chains from the same sample are listed, as sequenced in a study of T cells in localized non-small cell lung cancer. The assay was immunoSEQ multiplex PCR, and TCRdb's table has in-frame clones only and misses some. The table shows about 24,000 clones, with roughly 87% occurring only once. Sequenced here: peripheral blood, sampled before any cancer treatment. These receptors were collected from a male donor aged 60 or over with stage I squamous cell lung carcinoma.

This clone has only one observation. The V call is TRBV25-1, the J call TRBJ1-4, with D possibly matching TRBD1 (5 bases). Germline values: CDR1 MGHDK, CDR2 SYGVNS. With 1 base removed from V and 7 bases from J, the gap between germline ends came to 13 bases. The CDR3 loop spans 15 amino acids. CDR3 sequence reads: CASSELGVRSEKLFF. The CDR3 nucleotides are TGTGCCAGCAGTGAATTGGGGGTGAGGAGTGAAAAACTGTTTTTT.

J is TRBJ1-6 and V is TRBV6-6; 8 nucleotides match TRBD1. Germline V gives CDR1 MNHNY, CDR2 SVGAGI (reference sequence). The CDR3 covers 14 residues. V lost 6 bases to trimming and J lost 10 bases; unmatched junction nucleotides: 8. DNA for the CDR3: TGTGCCAGCAGATCCAGGACAGGGCACTCACCCCTCCACTTT. Amino acids: CASRSRTGHSPLHF.

This clone came up once. CDR3 nucleotide sequence: TGCGCCAGCAGCCAAAAACATGGACCTGGAAACACCATATATTTT. This encodes CASSQKHGPGNTIYF. The V gene is TRBV4-3, the J gene TRBJ1-3, with no clear D. CDR3 size: 15 residues. The germline V gene encodes CDR1 LGHNA and CDR2 YSLEER. Trimming removed 2 bases at V and 2 bases at J, with 10 bases between.

The chain has TRBV30 and TRBJ2-5, with TRBD2 matching 9 bases. The germline V gene encodes CDR1 GTSNPN and CDR2 SVGIG (reference sequence). Trimming at V came to 2 bases and at J to 5 bases, leaving 0 bases not matched to a gene. The CDR3 covers 12 residues. The CDR3 DNA follows: TGTGCCTGGAGTACTAGCGGGGAGACCCAGTACTTC. Translation: CAWSTSGETQYF.

The chain combines TRBV29-1 with TRBJ2-1; 8 bases agree with TRBD1. The J segment lost 9 bases and the V segment lost 3 bases, leaving 16 bases of the junction unmatched. CDR1 SQVTM and CDR2 ANQGSEA come from the germline V gene. This CDR3 spans 16 amino acids. The DNA of the CDR3 is TGCAGCGTTGATGTCAGGGGTCGACAGGGGAAGGGTGAGCAGTTCTTC. Translated, it gives CSVDVRGRQGKGEQFF.

This clone has more than one count but fewer than ten. V usage is TRBV19 and J usage is TRBJ1-3; D ambiguous. Trimming stripped 10 bases from V and 2 bases from J, with 18 bases between. The germline gives CDR1 LNHDA, CDR2 SQIVND (reference sequence). The CDR3 length is 15 residues. The CDR3 nucleotides read TGTGCCACCGACGGCGGGTTTAGAACTGGAAACACCATATATTTT. The encoded protein is CATDGGFRTGNTIYF.

The chain recombines TRBV5-1 with TRBJ2-1; D is uncertain. This CDR3 is 14 amino acids long. V was pared by 0 bases and J by 2 bases, with 6 bases between. Germline CDR1 and CDR2: SGHRS and YFSETQ. The chain's CDR3 is CASSLAQPYNEQFF. In DNA, the CDR3 is TGCGCCAGCAGCTTGGCCCAGCCCTACAATGAGCAGTTCTTC. The variable domain in full, completed from reference TRBV5-1 and TRBJ2-1, reads KAGVTQTPRYLIKTRGQQVTLSCSPISGHRSVSWYQQTPGQGLQFLFEYFSETQRNKGNFPGRFSGRQFSNSRSEMNVSTLELGDSALYLCASSLAQPYNEQFFGPGTRLTVL.

The chain combines TRBV7-8 with TRBJ1-5, with no clear D. This CDR3 spans 14 amino acids. Germline V CDR1 and CDR2: SGHVS, FQNEAQ. V was cut by 1 base and J by 9 bases, with 13 bases left in between. Written as DNA, the CDR3 is TGTGCCAGCAGCTTAGTCAGTACAAACCCGCCCCAGCATTTT. Its protein product is CASSLVSTNPPQHF.

This sequence joins TRBV7-2 and TRBJ1-6; D perhaps matches TRBD1 (6 bases). CDR3 length equals 14 residues. Germline values: CDR1 SGHTA, CDR2 FQGNSA. Deletions cut 8 bases from V and 6 bases from J, with 14 bases between. The CDR3 DNA sequence: TGTGCCAGCCGAGGGGGTGTTGGTAATTCACCCCTCCACTTT. This translates into CASRGGVGNSPLHF.

The chain links TRBV5-1 to TRBJ1-6, with D possibly matching TRBD1 (6 bases). Germline values: CDR1 SGHRS, CDR2 YFSETQ. This CDR3 is 17 amino acids long. V dropped 5 bases and J dropped 7 bases, with 22 bases sitting between them. The chain's CDR3 is CASRIGGIGDLNSPLHF. The CDR3 coding sequence is TGCGCCAGCAGAATAGGGGGGATAGGGGATCTAAATTCACCCCTCCACTTT.